Listed here is a single TCR beta chain. The entry originates in a study of response to subunit inactivated influenza vaccine. Deletions cut 4 bases from V and 4 bases from J, with 8 bases between. The CDR3 sequence is 13 residues long. CDR1 and CDR2 (germline): KGHDR, SFDVKD. TCRdb reprocessed the RT-PCR reads via MiXCR and lists one record per CDR3 protein. The table includes about 570,000 distinct CDR3 sequences, about 11% detected once. These data were likewise used in another study, on T cells expressing NK-cell markers. As reported in that work: As the method of synthesis, 5'RACE template switching with UMIs yielded TCR beta cDNA. Researchers got TCR beta repertoires out of sorted CD3+CD56+NKG2C+, CD3+CD56+NKG2C- and CD3+CD56-NKG2C+ T cells. The study found these clonotypes also leading the CD3+CD56-NKG2C+ fraction in four donors.

Material: PBMCs from blood, obtained on the day of vaccination. V is TRBV24-1 and J is TRBJ2-3; D is undetermined. The clonotype was recovered from a man aged 50-59 years who received an inactivated influenza vaccine. The CDR3 loop is CATSELDADTQYF. The CDR3 bases are TGTGCCACCAGTGAACTGGACGCAGATACGCAGTATTTT.